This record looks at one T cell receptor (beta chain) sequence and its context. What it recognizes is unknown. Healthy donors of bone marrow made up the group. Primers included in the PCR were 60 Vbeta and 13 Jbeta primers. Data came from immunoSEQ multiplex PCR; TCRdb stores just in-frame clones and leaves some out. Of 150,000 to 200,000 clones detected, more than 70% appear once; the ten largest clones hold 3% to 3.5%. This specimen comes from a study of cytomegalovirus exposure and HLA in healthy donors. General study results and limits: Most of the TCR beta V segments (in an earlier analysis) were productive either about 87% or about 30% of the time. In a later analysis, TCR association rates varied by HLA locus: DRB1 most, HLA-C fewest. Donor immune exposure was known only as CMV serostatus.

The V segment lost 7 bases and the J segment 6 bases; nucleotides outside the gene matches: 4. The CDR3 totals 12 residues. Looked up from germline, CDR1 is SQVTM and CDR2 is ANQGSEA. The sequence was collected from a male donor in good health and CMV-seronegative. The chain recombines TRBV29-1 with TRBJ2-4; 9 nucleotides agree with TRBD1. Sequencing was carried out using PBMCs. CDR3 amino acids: CSGRGQGNIQYF. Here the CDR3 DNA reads TGCAGCGGCCGGGGACAGGGAAACATTCAGTACTTC.